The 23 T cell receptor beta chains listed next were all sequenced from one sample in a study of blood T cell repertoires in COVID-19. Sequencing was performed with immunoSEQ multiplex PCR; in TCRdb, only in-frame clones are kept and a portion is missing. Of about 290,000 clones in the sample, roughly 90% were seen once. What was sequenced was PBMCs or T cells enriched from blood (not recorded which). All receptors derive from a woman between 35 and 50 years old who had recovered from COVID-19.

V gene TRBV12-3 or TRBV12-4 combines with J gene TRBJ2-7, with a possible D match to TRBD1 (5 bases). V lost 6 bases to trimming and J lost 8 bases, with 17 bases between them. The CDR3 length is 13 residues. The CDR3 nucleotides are TGTGCCAGCAGCCAAACTGGGGCTACGAAGCAGTACTTC. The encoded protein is CASSQTGATKQYF.

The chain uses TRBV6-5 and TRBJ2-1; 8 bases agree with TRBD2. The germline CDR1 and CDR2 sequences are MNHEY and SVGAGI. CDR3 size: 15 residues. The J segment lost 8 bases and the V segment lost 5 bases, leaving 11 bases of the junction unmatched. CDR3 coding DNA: TGTGCCAGCAGTCGGGGGCGGGGGGCCCGAGATGAGCAGTTCTTC. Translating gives CASSRGRGARDEQFF.

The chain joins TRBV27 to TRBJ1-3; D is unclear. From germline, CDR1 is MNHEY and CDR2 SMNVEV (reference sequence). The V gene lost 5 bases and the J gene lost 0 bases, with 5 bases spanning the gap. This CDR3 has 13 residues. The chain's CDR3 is CASSSLSGNTIYF. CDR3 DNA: TGTGCCAGCAGTAGCCTCTCTGGAAACACCATATATTTT.

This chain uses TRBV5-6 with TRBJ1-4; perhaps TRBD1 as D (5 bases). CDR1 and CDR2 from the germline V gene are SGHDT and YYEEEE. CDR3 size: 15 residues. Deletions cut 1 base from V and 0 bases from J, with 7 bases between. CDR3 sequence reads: CASSLIGATNEKLFF. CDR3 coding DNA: TGTGCCAGCAGCTTGATAGGGGCAACTAATGAAAAACTGTTTTTT.

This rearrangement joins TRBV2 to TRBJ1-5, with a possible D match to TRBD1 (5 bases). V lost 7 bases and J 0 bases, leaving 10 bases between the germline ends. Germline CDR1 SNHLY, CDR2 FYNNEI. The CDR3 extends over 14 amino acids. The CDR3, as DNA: TGTGCCAGCAAGGGGTCTATTAGCAATCAGCCCCAGCATTTT. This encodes CASKGSISNQPQHF.

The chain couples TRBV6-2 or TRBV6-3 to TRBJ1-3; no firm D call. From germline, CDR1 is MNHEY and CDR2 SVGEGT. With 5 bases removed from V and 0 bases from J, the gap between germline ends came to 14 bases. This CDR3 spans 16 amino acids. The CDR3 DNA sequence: TGTGCCAGCAGTGGAGGTAAACGTGGCTCTGGAAACACCATATATTTT. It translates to CASSGGKRGSGNTIYF.

CDR3 bases: TGTGCCAGCAGCGTAGAGGGGGTAGGGACTGAAGCTTTCTTT. This encodes CASSVEGVGTEAFF. This chain links TRBV9 with TRBJ1-1, with a possible D match to TRBD1 (6 bases). Trimming left V 0 bases short and J 5 bases short, with 11 bases between. Per the germline V gene, CDR1 is SGDLS and CDR2 is YYNGEE. CDR3 length equals 14 residues.

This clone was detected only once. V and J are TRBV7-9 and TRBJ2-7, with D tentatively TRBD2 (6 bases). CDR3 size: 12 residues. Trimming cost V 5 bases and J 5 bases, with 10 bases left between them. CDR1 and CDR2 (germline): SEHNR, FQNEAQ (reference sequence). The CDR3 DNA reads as TGTGCCAGCAGCCCTCAGCGGGACGAGCAGTACTTC. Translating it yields CASSPQRDEQYF.

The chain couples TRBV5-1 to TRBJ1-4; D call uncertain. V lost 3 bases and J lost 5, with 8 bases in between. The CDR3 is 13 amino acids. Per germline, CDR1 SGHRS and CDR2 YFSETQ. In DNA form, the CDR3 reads TGCGCCAGCAGCTCCGCCCAGAATGAAAAACTGTTTTTT. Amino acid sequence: CASSSAQNEKLFF.

CDR3 nucleotides: TGTGCCTGGAGTGTAGGGACACCAACTGAAGCTTTCTTT. It yields the protein CAWSVGTPTEAFF. This chain links TRBV30 with TRBJ1-1; D perhaps matches TRBD1 (6 bases). Trimming shortened V by 0 bases and J by 5 bases, and 10 bases separated the two germline ends. This CDR3 is 13 amino acids long. Germline CDR1 is GTSNPN and CDR2 is SVGIG (reference sequence).

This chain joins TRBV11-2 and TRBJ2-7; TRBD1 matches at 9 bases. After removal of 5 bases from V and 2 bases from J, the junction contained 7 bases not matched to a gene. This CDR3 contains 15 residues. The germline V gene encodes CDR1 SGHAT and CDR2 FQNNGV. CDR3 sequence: CASSPKGQGPYEQYF. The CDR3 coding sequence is TGTGCCAGCAGCCCGAAGGGACAGGGACCCTACGAGCAGTACTTC.

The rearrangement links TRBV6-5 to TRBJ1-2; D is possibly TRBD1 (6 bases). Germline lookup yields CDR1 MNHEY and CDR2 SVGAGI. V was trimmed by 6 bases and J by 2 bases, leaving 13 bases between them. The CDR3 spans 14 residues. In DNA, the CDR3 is TGTGCCAGCAGAGGCGGACAGTCAAACTATGGCTACACCTTC. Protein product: CASRGGQSNYGYTF.

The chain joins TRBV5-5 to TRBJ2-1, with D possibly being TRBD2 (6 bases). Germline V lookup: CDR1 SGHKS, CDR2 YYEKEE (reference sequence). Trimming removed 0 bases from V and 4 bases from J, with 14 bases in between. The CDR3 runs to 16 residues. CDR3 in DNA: TGTGCCAGCAGCTTGGTTGGCGGGAATCCGTACAATGAGCAGTTCTTC. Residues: CASSLVGGNPYNEQFF.

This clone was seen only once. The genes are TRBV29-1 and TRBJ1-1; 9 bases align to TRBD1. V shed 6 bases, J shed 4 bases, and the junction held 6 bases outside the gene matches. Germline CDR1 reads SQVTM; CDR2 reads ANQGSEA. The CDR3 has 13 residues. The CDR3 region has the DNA TGCAGCGTCAACAGGGGGCAGGGCACTGAAGCTTTCTTT. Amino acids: CSVNRGQGTEAFF.

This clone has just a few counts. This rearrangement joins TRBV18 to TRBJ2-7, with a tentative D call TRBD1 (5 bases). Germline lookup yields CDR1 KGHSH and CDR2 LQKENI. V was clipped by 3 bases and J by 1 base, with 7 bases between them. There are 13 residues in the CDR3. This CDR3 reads CASSPDRSYEQYF. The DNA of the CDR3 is TGTGCCAGCTCACCCGACAGATCCTACGAGCAGTACTTC.

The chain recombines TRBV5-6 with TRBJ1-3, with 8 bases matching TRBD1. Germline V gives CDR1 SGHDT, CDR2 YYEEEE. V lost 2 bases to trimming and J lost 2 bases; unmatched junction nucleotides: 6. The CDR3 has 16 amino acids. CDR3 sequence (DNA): TGTGCCAGCAGCTTATTCCAGGGGGCGGCTGGAAACACCATATATTTT. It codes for CASSLFQGAAGNTIYF.

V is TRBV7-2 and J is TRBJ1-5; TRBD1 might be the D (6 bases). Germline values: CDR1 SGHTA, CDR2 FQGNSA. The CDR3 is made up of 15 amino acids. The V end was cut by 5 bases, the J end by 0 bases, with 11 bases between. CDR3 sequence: CASSPQGHSNQPQHF. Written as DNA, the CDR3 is TGTGCCAGCAGCCCGCAGGGGCATAGCAATCAGCCCCAGCATTTT.

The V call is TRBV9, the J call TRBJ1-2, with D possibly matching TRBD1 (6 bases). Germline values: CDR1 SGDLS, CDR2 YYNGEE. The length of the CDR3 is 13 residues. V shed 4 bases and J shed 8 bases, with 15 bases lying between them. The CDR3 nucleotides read TGTGCCAGCAGCCGGGGGGGCGTTAGAGGCTACACCTTC. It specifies CASSRGGVRGYTF.

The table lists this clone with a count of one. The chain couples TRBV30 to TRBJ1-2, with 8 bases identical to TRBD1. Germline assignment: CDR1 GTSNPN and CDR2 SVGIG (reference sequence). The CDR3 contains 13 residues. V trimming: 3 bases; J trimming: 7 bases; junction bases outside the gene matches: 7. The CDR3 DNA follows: TGTGCCTGGAGAAAAACAGGGGGAGGTGGCTACACCTTC. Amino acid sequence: CAWRKTGGGGYTF. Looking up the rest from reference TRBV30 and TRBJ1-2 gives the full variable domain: SQTIHQWPATLVQPVGSPLSLECTVEGTSNPNLYWYRQAAGRGLQLLFYSVGIGQISSEVPQNLSASRPQDRQFILSSKKLLLSDSGFYLCAWRKTGGGGYTFGSGTRLTVV.

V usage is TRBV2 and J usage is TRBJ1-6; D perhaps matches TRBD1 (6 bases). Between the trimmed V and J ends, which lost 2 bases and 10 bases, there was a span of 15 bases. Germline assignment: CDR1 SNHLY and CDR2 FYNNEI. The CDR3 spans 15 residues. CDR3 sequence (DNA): TGTGCCAGCAGTGAATTTGGGGGCGAGGGGTCACCCCTCCACTTT. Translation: CASSEFGGEGSPLHF.

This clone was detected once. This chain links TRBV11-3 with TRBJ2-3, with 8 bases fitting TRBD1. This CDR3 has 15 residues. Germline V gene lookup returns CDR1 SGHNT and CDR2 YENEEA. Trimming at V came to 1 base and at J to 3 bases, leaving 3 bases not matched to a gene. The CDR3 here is CASSLGQGSTDTQYF. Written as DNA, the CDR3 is TGTGCCAGCAGCTTAGGACAGGGGAGTACAGATACGCAGTATTTT.

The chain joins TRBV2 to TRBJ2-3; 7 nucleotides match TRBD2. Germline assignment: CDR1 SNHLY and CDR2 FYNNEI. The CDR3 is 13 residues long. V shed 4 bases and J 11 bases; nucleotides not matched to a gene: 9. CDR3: CASSGGWEGKQYF. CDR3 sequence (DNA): TGTGCCAGCAGTGGGGGCTGGGAGGGAAAGCAGTATTTT.

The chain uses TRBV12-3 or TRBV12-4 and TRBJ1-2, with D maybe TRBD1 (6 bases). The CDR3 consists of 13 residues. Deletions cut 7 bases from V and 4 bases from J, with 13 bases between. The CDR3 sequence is CASNTGHGYGYTF. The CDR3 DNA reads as TGTGCCAGCAACACGGGACACGGCTATGGCTACACCTTC.